Listed below are T cell receptor beta chains from one sample, sequenced in a study of cytomegalovirus exposure and HLA in healthy donors. Method: immunoSEQ multiplex PCR; TCRdb's copy keeps in-frame clones and lacks some. This sample has about 140,000 clones, with almost 85% found just once. Source material: PBMCs. The receptor set was obtained from a woman aged 40 to 55 in good health and CMV-seronegative. CDR3s include the opening cysteine and the closing phenylalanine or tryptophan. D genes are given only for firm matches. Some rows have no size entry. The others give once, few or many, or a class for an expanded clone.

TRBJ2-7 . TRBV21-1 . CASRKTGSYEQYF TGTGCCAGCAGAAAAACAGGCTCCTACGAGCAGTACTTC
TRBJ2-7 . TRBV27 . CASSLSWGTSYEQYF TGTGCCAGCAGTTTATCCTGGGGGACATCCTACGAGCAGTACTTC
TRBJ2-6 . TRBV5-1 . CASSWSGDSGANVLTF TGCGCCAGCAGCTGGTCAGGGGACTCTGGGGCCAACGTCCTGACTTTC
TRBJ2-7 TRBD2 TRBV23-1 . CASSKNRDREGISGREPSYEQYF TGCGCCAGCAGTAAAAACCGGGACAGGGAAGGAATTAGCGGGAGGGAACCTTCCTACGAGCAGTACTTC
TRBJ2-1 TRBD2 TRBV29-1 . CSCGRATYNEQFF TGCAGCTGCGGGAGGGCTACCTACAATGAGCAGTTCTTC
TRBJ1-1 TRBD1 TRBV6-1 . CASNRQGNTEAFF TGTGCCAGCAACCGACAGGGGAACACTGAAGCTTTCTTT
TRBJ2-2 TRBD2 TRBV7-6 . CASSRLAGNTGELFF TGTGCCAGCAGCCGACTAGCGGGGAACACCGGGGAGCTGTTTTTT
TRBJ1-1 . TRBV5-1 . CASSGQLNTEAFF TGCGCCAGTTCGGGACAATTGAACACTGAAGCTTTCTTT
TRBJ1-1 . TRBV5-1 . CASKWTGDTEAFF TGCGCCAGCAAATGGACCGGGGACACTGAAGCTTTCTTT
TRBJ2-1 TRBD2 TRBV28 . CASSSPGLAGVPSYNEQFF TGTGCCAGCAGTTCTCCTGGACTAGCGGGAGTACCCAGCTACAATGAGCAGTTCTTC
TRBJ2-1 TRBD2 TRBV9 . CASSRAGGGNYNEQFF TGTGCCAGCAGCCGGGCGGGGGGCGGAAATTACAATGAGCAGTTCTTC
TRBJ2-7 TRBD1 TRBV29-1 . CSVGVGRQGTFYEQYF TGCAGCGTTGGAGTAGGGCGACAGGGGACGTTCTACGAGCAGTACTTC
TRBJ2-7 . TRBV28 . CASSFFRGLAEQYF TGTGCCAGCAGTTTTTTTCGCGGGTTGGCCGAGCAGTACTTC
TRBJ1-2 TRBD1 TRBV4-2 . CASSQVGDRYFYGYTF TGTGCCAGCAGCCAAGTTGGGGACAGATACTTCTATGGCTACACCTTC
TRBJ1-2 TRBD1 TRBV27 few CASSPGPGQGAHGYTF TGTGCCAGCAGTCCGGGTCCCGGACAGGGGGCACATGGCTACACCTTC
TRBJ2-7 TRBD2 TRBV5-4 . CASSLGGRASYEQYF TGTGCCAGCAGCTTGGGCGGGAGGGCCTCCTACGAGCAGTACTTC
TRBJ1-3 . TRBV5-1 . CASSEMVSGGNTIYF TGCGCCAGCAGCGAGATGGTATCCGGTGGAAACACCATATATTTT
TRBJ2-3 TRBD2 TRBV7-3 . CASSPSLAGGGTDTQYF TGTGCCAGCAGCCCGAGCCTAGCGGGAGGAGGGACAGATACGCAGTATTTT
TRBJ1-5 . TRBV5-5 few CASSLERTPRGPQHF TGTGCCAGCAGCTTGGAGCGAACGCCCAGGGGGCCCCAGCATTTT
TRBJ2-2 . TRBV11-3 . CASSSGKNTGELFF TGTGCCAGCAGCTCCGGGAAAAACACCGGGGAGCTGTTTTTT
TRBJ1-4 TRBD1 TRBV4-2 . CASSQVRTGPEKLFF TGTGCCAGCAGCCAAGTTAGGACAGGGCCTGAAAAACTGTTTTTT
TRBJ2-3 TRBD1 TRBV11-2 . CASRAGGTDTQYF TGTGCCAGCAGGGCAGGGGGAACAGATACGCAGTATTTT
TRBJ1-1 TRBD1 TRBV7-2 . CASSPTTGPEAFF TGTGCCAGCAGCCCAACGACAGGGCCTGAAGCTTTCTTT
TRBJ2-5 TRBD1 TRBV28 . CASTLYRGTGVETQYF TGTGCCAGCACCCTATATCGTGGGACAGGGGTGGAGACCCAGTACTTC